A selection of T cell receptor beta chains follows, all from one sample in a study of shared clonotypes between healthy human individuals. The protocol was immunoSEQ multiplex PCR, while the TCRdb copy is restricted to in-frame clones and leaves out a portion. The sample records about 460,000 clones, roughly three quarters being singletons. The sample was PBMCs. These receptors all come from a woman aged 40 to 50 in good health. Some clones in this sample may be carry-over from other donors' samples. The CDR3 runs from the conserved cysteine through the conserved F or W. The order of the fields is clone size, D gene, V gene, J gene, CDR3 protein, CDR3 DNA. D genes are given only for firm matches. Expanded clones are given a class, and other clones once, few, many or no size at all.

>many|TRBD1|TRBV30|TRBJ1-1
CAWRQGRAYTEAFF
TGTGCCTGGAGACAGGGGAGGGCGTACACTGAAGCTTTCTTT
>once|TRBD2|TRBV6-1|TRBJ2-3
CASRTSGSTDTQYF
TGTGCCAGCAGGACTAGCGGGAGCACAGATACGCAGTATTTT
>-|TRBD1|TRBV30|TRBJ1-4
CAWGTGGEKLFF
TGTGCCTGGGGCACAGGGGGTGAAAAACTGTTTTTT
>-|-|TRBV7-3|TRBJ2-1
CASSLKWGNEQFF
TGTGCCAGCAGCTTAAAGTGGGGGAATGAGCAGTTCTTC
>-|TRBD2|TRBV13|TRBJ2-1
CASSPSVTSGYNEQFF
TGTGCCAGCAGCCCCTCCGTGACTAGCGGCTACAATGAGCAGTTCTTC
>once|-|TRBV4-1|TRBJ2-7
CASSPFPYYEQYF
TGCGCCAGCAGCCCGTTCCCCTACTACGAGCAGTACTTC
>-|-|TRBV28|TRBJ2-3
CASSLLRVRTLSTQYF
TGTGCCAGCAGCCTTCTCAGGGTACGGACCCTTAGTACGCAGTATTTT
>few|-|TRBV30|TRBJ1-1
CAWSVGRNTEAFF
TGTGCCTGGAGTGTAGGACGAAACACTGAAGCTTTCTTT
>few|-|TRBV29-1|TRBJ2-7
CSVEDPGTYEQYF
TGCAGCGTTGAAGATCCGGGGACCTACGAGCAGTACTTC
>few|-|TRBV19|TRBJ1-2
CASSNDSFSLYGYTF
TGTGCCAGTAGTAACGACAGCTTCTCCCTATATGGCTACACCTTC
>-|-|TRBV5-1|TRBJ2-5
CASSAGTQKETQYF
TGCGCCAGCAGCGCCGGGACTCAGAAAGAGACCCAGTACTTC
>many|TRBD2|TRBV14|TRBJ2-1
CASSWTSVEQFF
TGTGCCAGCAGCTGGACTAGCGTGGAGCAGTTCTTC
>-|-|TRBV6-1|TRBJ1-5
CAITLGPNQPQHF
TGTGCCATCACTTTAGGCCCCAATCAGCCCCAGCATTTT
>many|TRBD1|TRBV10-3|TRBJ1-2
CAISGDRGRNDWYTF
TGTGCCATCAGTGGGGACAGGGGGCGGAATGATTGGTACACCTTC
>few|-|TRBV30|TRBJ1-3
CAWSRRGLAGNTIYF
TGTGCCTGGAGCCGAAGGGGGTTAGCTGGAAACACCATATATTTT
>-|-|TRBV4-2|TRBJ2-5
CASRGEGQETQYF
TGTGCCAGCAGAGGGGAAGGCCAAGAGACCCAGTACTTC
>-|-|TRBV4-1|TRBJ1-4
CASSQYKMATTNEKLFF
TGCGCCAGCAGCCAATACAAAATGGCAACAACTAATGAAAAACTGTTTTTT
>once|TRBD1|TRBV27|TRBJ1-4
CASSSDRGWREKLFF
TGTGCCAGCAGTTCTGACAGGGGATGGCGGGAAAAACTGTTTTTT
>-|-|TRBV5-1|TRBJ2-7
CASSLDTSSYEQYF
TGCGCCAGCAGCTTGGATACCAGCTCCTACGAGCAGTACTTC
>-|TRBD2|TRBV5-5|TRBJ2-5
CASSLGLARETQYF
TGTGCCAGCAGCTTGGGACTAGCGAGGGAGACCCAGTACTTC
>-|-|TRBV28|TRBJ2-7
CASSLSGTPRGQYF
TGTGCCAGCAGTTTATCCGGGACCCCCCGAGGGCAGTACTTC
>few|TRBD1|TRBV6-6|TRBJ1-2
CASTQTGSPGGYTF
TGTGCCAGCACCCAGACAGGGTCTCCGGGCGGCTACACCTTC
>few|TRBD1|TRBV30|TRBJ1-5
CAWSRTGGNQPQHF
TGTGCCTGGAGCAGGACAGGGGGAAATCAGCCCCAGCATTTT
>-|TRBD1|TRBV5-4|TRBJ2-7
CASSPGTGVSYEQYF
TGTGCCAGCAGTCCCGGGACAGGGGTATCCTACGAGCAGTACTTC
>-|-|TRBV4-3|TRBJ2-7
CASSQSREFYEQYF
TGCGCCAGCAGCCAGTCGCGAGAATTCTACGAGCAGTACTTC
>-|-|TRBV5-1|TRBJ2-5
CASRGDSPGTQYF
TGCGCCAGCAGGGGGGACTCCCCCGGGACCCAGTACTTC
>-|-|TRBV6-4|TRBJ2-2
CASSSLGLAGELFF
TGTGCCAGCAGTTCCCTCGGGTTGGCTGGGGAGCTGTTTTTT
>-|TRBD1|TRBV18|TRBJ1-4
CASSPYRGEGQSEKLFF
TGTGCCAGCTCACCTTACAGGGGAGAGGGTCAGAGTGAAAAACTGTTTTTT
>many|-|TRBV28|TRBJ1-2
CASRRPVLEVYGYTF
TGTGCCAGCAGAAGACCTGTTCTCGAGGTCTATGGCTACACCTTC
>-|TRBD2|TRBV28|TRBJ2-7
CASRLAGKTEQYF
TGTGCCAGCAGATTAGCGGGAAAGACCGAGCAGTACTTC
>-|-|TRBV5-1|TRBJ1-5
CASSFDSGQPQHF
TGCGCCAGCAGCTTTGACAGTGGTCAGCCCCAGCATTTT
>once|TRBD1|TRBV5-4|TRBJ2-3
CASSVPGQKGDTQYF
TGTGCCAGCAGCGTACCGGGACAGAAAGGAGATACGCAGTATTTT
>once|TRBD1|TRBV6-6|TRBJ2-7
CASADRVEQYF
TGTGCCAGCGCAGACAGGGTCGAGCAGTACTTC
>-|TRBD1|TRBV5-4|TRBJ1-2
CASSLGDRDYGYTF
TGTGCCAGCAGCTTGGGGGACAGGGATTATGGCTACACCTTC
>few|-|TRBV18|TRBJ2-2
CASSPVQAAGGELFF
TGTGCCAGCTCACCCGTCCAGGCCGCTGGCGGGGAGCTGTTTTTT
>-|TRBD2|TRBV14|TRBJ2-7
CASSQDWTSGDEQYF
TGTGCCAGCAGCCAAGATTGGACTAGCGGAGACGAGCAGTACTTC
>-|-|TRBV7-8|TRBJ2-1
CASSDGGYNEQFF
TGTGCCAGCAGTGACGGAGGCTACAATGAGCAGTTCTTC
>few|-|TRBV28|TRBJ2-7
CASSFSYEQYF
TGTGCCAGCAGTTTCTCCTACGAGCAGTACTTC
>-|-|TRBV19|TRBJ1-1
CASRRFESDHTEAFF
TGTGCCAGTAGGAGATTCGAATCGGACCACACTGAAGCTTTCTTT
>many|TRBD2|TRBV6-5|TRBJ2-7
CASRESGRVSYEQYF
TGTGCCAGCAGAGAAAGCGGGAGAGTCTCCTACGAGCAGTACTTC
>-|-|TRBV9|TRBJ2-3
CASSVALSGVSTDTQYF
TGTGCCAGCAGCGTAGCTTTAAGCGGAGTAAGCACAGATACGCAGTATTTT
>-|-|TRBV29-1|TRBJ1-1
CSVEPGTKHTEAFF
TGCAGCGTTGAACCCGGGACGAAACACACTGAAGCTTTCTTT
>-|TRBD1|TRBV29-1|TRBJ2-1
CSVPRGPWYYNEQFF
TGCAGCGTTCCAAGGGGGCCTTGGTACTACAATGAGCAGTTCTTC
>-|-|TRBV25-1|TRBJ2-5
CASSEERYQETQYF
TGTGCCAGCAGTGAAGAACGGTATCAAGAGACCCAGTACTTC
>-|-|TRBV9|TRBJ1-5
CASTRSGENNQPQHF
TGTGCCAGCACCCGTAGTGGTGAAAACAATCAGCCCCAGCATTTT
>-|-|TRBV5-4|TRBJ1-3
CASSLDSGSGNTIYF
TGTGCCAGCAGCTTGGACAGCGGTTCTGGAAACACCATATATTTT
>-|TRBD2|TRBV19|TRBJ2-7
CATGLAGLYEQYF
TGTGCCACCGGACTAGCGGGACTCTACGAGCAGTACTTC
>many|TRBD1|TRBV2|TRBJ2-5
CASRDRVGQETQYF
TGTGCCAGCAGGGACAGGGTAGGGCAAGAGACCCAGTACTTC
>few|TRBD1|TRBV5-4|TRBJ2-2
CASRSGGAVTGELFF
TGTGCCAGCAGATCAGGGGGCGCGGTCACCGGGGAGCTGTTTTTT
>-|TRBD1|TRBV7-8|TRBJ2-1
CASSFYPTGGKRNEQFF
TGTGCCAGCAGCTTTTATCCTACAGGGGGCAAGAGGAATGAGCAGTTCTTC